Detailed here is one TCR beta chain. The antigen is undetermined. Profiled with immunoSEQ multiplex PCR; TCRdb holds only in-frame clones, not every one. The data show 70,000 to 95,000 clones, about nine tenths seen once. This specimen belongs to a study of T cell responses to AZD1222 COVID-19 vaccine. Overall study findings and caveats: Epitopes outside B.1.351 and B.1.1.7 mutated regions reportedly drew nearly half of spike TCRs. With two AZD1222 doses given, Spike-specific TCR breadth and depth both rose. Only 5 or 6 people who got AZD1222 tested seropositive at baseline. Scientists sampled the repertoires only once the peak T cell response had passed.

The CDR3 extends over 13 amino acids. The germline V gene encodes CDR1 SNHLY and CDR2 FYNNEI. Between the trimmed V and J ends, which lost 4 bases and 6 bases, there was a span of 12 bases. The source is an adult in good health. The specimen was peripheral blood, collected on day 0 of MenACWY control vaccination. This rearrangement joins TRBV2 to TRBJ1-2; D not certain. The CDR3 protein is CASSGTVMDGYTF. Here the CDR3 DNA reads TGTGCCAGCAGTGGTACTGTGATGGATGGCTACACCTTC. Complete variable domain (other parts from reference TRBV2 and TRBJ1-2): EPEVTQTPSHQVTQMGQEVILRCVPISNHLYFYWYRQILGQKVEFLVSFYNNEISEKSEIFDDQFSVERPDGSNFTLKIRSTKLEDSAMYFCASSGTVMDGYTFGSGTRLTVV.